The 20 T cell receptor beta chains listed next were all sequenced from one sample in a study of radiotherapy plus CTLA-4 blockade in lung cancer (dated by TCRdb to about 2018). The library was produced with the immunoSEQ multiplex PCR assay. TCRdb limited this immuneACCESS table to in-frame rearrangements with V and J called. A share of clones is missing; checked studies link under half to unresolved V genes, and the rest is unexplained. For this sample there are approximately 73,000 clones; around nine tenths appear just once. 40% of the sample is taken by the ten largest. This specimen consisted of peripheral blood, obtained from a patient treated with radiotherapy plus ipilimumab. The receptors originated from a human donor with non-small cell lung cancer that progressed on radiotherapy plus ipilimumab.

This chain joins TRBV9 and TRBJ2-1; D is possibly TRBD2 (6 bases). The V gene lost 4 bases and the J gene lost 0 bases, with 8 bases spanning the gap. CDR1 SGDLS and CDR2 YYNGEE come from the germline V gene. This CDR3 has 14 residues. The CDR3 loop reads CASSRDSSYNEQFF. For the CDR3, the DNA is TGTGCCAGCAGCCGGGACTCCTCCTACAATGAGCAGTTCTTC.

The gene calls are TRBV7-6 and TRBJ2-5; D tentatively reads TRBD1 or TRBD2 (5 bases each). V lost 0 bases and J 5 bases, leaving 10 bases between the germline ends. The CDR3 has 14 residues. The V gene's germline CDR1 is SGHVS and CDR2 FNYEAQ. The CDR3 DNA reads TGTGCCAGCAGCTTAGCGCTGGGGGTTGAGACCCAGTACTTC. Translating gives CASSLALGVETQYF.

This clone was picked up one time. The rearrangement links TRBV7-3 to TRBJ2-2, with D maybe TRBD2 (7 bases). This CDR3 has 14 amino acids. Trimming shortened V by 5 bases and J by 7 bases, and 14 bases separated the two germline ends. Germline CDR1 reads SGHTA; CDR2 reads FQGTGA. The CDR3 sequence: CASSPGGGDGELFF. CDR3 nucleotides: TGTGCCAGCAGCCCGGGCGGGGGCGACGGGGAGCTGTTTTTT.

The V call is TRBV27, the J call TRBJ2-7; D unclear. Trimming took 9 bases from V and 0 from J, leaving 6 bases between them. In germline, CDR1 is MNHEY, CDR2 SMNVEV (reference sequence). This CDR3 is built from 11 residues. The CDR3 DNA reads TGTGCCAGTTACTCCTCCTACGAGCAGTACGTC. The encoded protein is CASYSSYEQYV.

The gene calls are TRBV6-5 and TRBJ1-5, with 8 nucleotides matching TRBD1. Trimming at V came to 4 bases and at J to 10 bases, leaving 3 bases not matched to a gene. Germline CDR1 is MNHEY and CDR2 is SVGAGI. There are 12 residues in the CDR3. In DNA form, the CDR3 reads TGTGCCAGCAGTTTCACAGGGGGTCCCCAGCATTTT. This gives the protein CASSFTGGPQHF.

DNA of the CDR3: TGTGCCAGCGTTGGTCCGAGCTCCTACAATGAGCAGTTCTTC. Its translation: CASVGPSSYNEQFF. The chain carries TRBV6-5 and TRBJ2-1; no clear D gene. Germline CDR1 is MNHEY and CDR2 is SVGAGI. Between the trimmed V and J ends, which lost 8 bases and 0 bases, there was a span of 11 bases. The CDR3 loop spans 14 amino acids.

This clone was counted a few times. Other DNA sequences in this sample translate to the same CDR3. This chain uses TRBV2 with TRBJ2-7, with 8 bases identical to TRBD2. The CDR3 runs 13 residues. Germline V gene data show CDR1 as SNHLY and CDR2 as FYNNEI. The trim removed 11 bases at V and 4 bases at J, leaving 10 bases unmatched. This chain's CDR3 is CASVGGGSYEQYV. The CDR3 nucleotides are TGTGCCTCTGTCGGGGGGGGTTCGTACGAGCAGTACGTC.

Written as DNA, the CDR3 is TGTGCCAGCAGAACCGGGACAGGGAACACCGGGGAGCTGTTTTTT. Translation: CASRTGTGNTGELFF. The chain has TRBV25-1 and TRBJ2-2; TRBD1 agrees at 8 bases. The CDR3 is 15 residues long. Trimming cost V 6 bases and J 1 base; bases outside gene matches: 4. Germline assignment: CDR1 MGHDK and CDR2 SYGVNS.

This clone has only one observation. The V call is TRBV5-4, the J call TRBJ2-1; D might be TRBD1 (6 bases). In germline, CDR1 is SGHNT, CDR2 YYREEE (reference sequence). V lost 0 bases to trimming and J lost 10 bases, with 11 bases between them. This CDR3 is built from 13 residues. CDR3 protein: CASSLEGVREQFF. The CDR3 region has the DNA TGTGCCAGCAGCTTGGAGGGGGTTCGGGAGCAGTTCTTC.

The chain combines TRBV27 with TRBJ2-1; 9 bases match TRBD2. CDR1 MNHEY and CDR2 SMNVEV come from the germline V gene (reference sequence). The CDR3 extends over 16 amino acids. V was clipped by 3 bases and J by 8 bases; unmatched bases: 11. The CDR3 protein is CASSLAGGRATDEQFF. The CDR3 bases are TGTGCCAGCAGTTTGGCGGGCGGGAGGGCGACGGATGAGCAGTTCTTC.

This chain connects TRBV5-1 to TRBJ1-5; 7 bases are a match to TRBD1. This CDR3 region has 15 residues. Looked up from germline, CDR1 is SGHRS and CDR2 is YFSETQ. V lost 2 bases to trimming and J lost 7 bases; unmatched junction nucleotides: 9. CDR3 coding DNA: TGCGCCAGCAGCTTAGGGACAGTTGTTGGACAGCCCCAGCATTTT. Translation: CASSLGTVVGQPQHF.

The chain joins TRBV7-2 to TRBJ2-7; TRBD1 aligns across 7 bases. Germline CDR1 is SGHTA and CDR2 is FQGNSA. The CDR3 has 13 residues. The V and J ends lost 5 bases and 2 bases, in that order; junction bases with no gene match: 3. The CDR3 nucleotides read TGTGCCAGCAGCCTGGGACAGCCCTACGAGCAGTACGTC. Residues: CASSLGQPYEQYV.

The J gene is TRBJ1-2, the V gene TRBV2, with TRBD1 as a possible D gene (6 bases). Trimming took 8 bases from V and 5 from J, leaving 24 bases between them. This CDR3 spans 16 amino acids. CDR1 is SNHLY and CDR2 is FYNNEI in the germline V gene. In nucleotides, the CDR3 is TGTGCCAGCGCACCCCCGACAGGCTCTCGAACTTATGGCTACACCTTC. Its translation: CASAPPTGSRTYGYTF. The variable domain in full, completed from reference TRBV2 and TRBJ1-2, reads EPEVTQTPSHQVTQMGQEVILRCVPISNHLYFYWYRQILGQKVEFLVSFYNNEISEKSEIFDDQFSVERPDGSNFTLKIRSTKLEDSAMYFCASAPPTGSRTYGYTFGSGTRLTVV.

The J gene is TRBJ2-3, the V gene TRBV6-5, with D possibly called TRBD1 or TRBD2 (6 bases each). V was pared by 0 bases and J by 3 bases, with 13 bases between. The germline gives CDR1 MNHEY, CDR2 SVGAGI. The CDR3 is made up of 16 amino acids. Here the CDR3 DNA reads TGTGCCAGCAGTTACTCGGACGGGGGCGCTACAGATACGCAGTATTTT. Residues: CASSYSDGGATDTQYF.

The V gene is TRBV5-4, the J gene TRBJ1-4; D is ambiguous. Germline V lookup: CDR1 SGHNT, CDR2 YYREEE (reference sequence). This CDR3 is built from 12 residues. V was clipped by 7 bases and J by 1 base, with 5 bases between them. The CDR3 is CASGRTNEKLFF. The DNA for the CDR3 is TGTGCCAGCGGCAGAACTAATGAAAAACTGTTTTTT. Filled out from reference TRBV5-4 and TRBJ1-4, the complete variable domain reads ETGVTQSPTHLIKTRGQQVTLRCSSQSGHNTVSWYQQALGQGPQFIFQYYREEENGRGNFPPRFSGLQFPNYSSELNVNALELDDSALYLCASGRTNEKLFFGSGTQLSVL.

The rearrangement uses TRBV6-1 and TRBJ2-2, with 7 bases lining up with TRBD2. J was trimmed by 1 base and V by 4 bases; bases with no gene match: 0. Germline lookup yields CDR1 MNHNS and CDR2 SASEGT. The CDR3 is 14 residues long. In nucleotides, the CDR3 is TGTGCCAGCAGTGGCGGGAGGAACACCGGGGAGCTGTTTTTT. Translated, it gives CASSGGRNTGELFF.

The V and J genes are TRBV4-1 and TRBJ2-1; D perhaps matches TRBD2 (5 bases). V was shortened by 2 bases and J by 0 bases, with 11 bases between the two germline ends. The CDR3 has 16 amino acids. The germline CDR1 and CDR2 sequences are MGHRA and YSYEKL. The CDR3 is CASSQPSGSSYNEQFF. The CDR3 DNA sequence: TGCGCCAGCAGCCAACCCAGCGGTAGCTCCTACAATGAGCAGTTCTTC.

This sequence joins TRBV12-2 and TRBJ2-2; no DNA check was done on the table's D call, TRBD2. TRBV12-2 counts as a pseudogene. CDR3 length: 20 amino acids. Here the CDR3 DNA reads TGTGCAAGTCGCCAGATCGGAAGCGGGACCCTCGATACGAACACCGGGGAGCTGTTTTTT. Translated: CASRQIGSGTLDTNTGELFF.

The count of this clone is one. This chain uses TRBV2 with TRBJ2-7, with no clear D. This CDR3 comprises 14 residues. The germline gives CDR1 SNHLY, CDR2 FYNNEI. V was pared by 1 base and J by 0 bases, with 7 bases between. CDR3 sequence: CASSEGLLSYEQYV. CDR3 bases: TGTGCCAGCAGTGAAGGGCTCCTCTCCTACGAGCAGTACGTC.

The V call is TRBV6-6, the J call TRBJ2-1, with D possibly TRBD1 on 6 matching bases. The germline V and J ends were trimmed by 5 bases and 4 bases, with 15 bases remaining between them. CDR1 and CDR2 (germline): MNHNY, SVGAGI (reference sequence). The CDR3 consists of 15 residues. The CDR3 sequence: CASSKQGPNYNEQFF. Here the CDR3 DNA reads TGTGCCAGCAGTAAACAGGGACCCAATTACAATGAGCAGTTCTTC.